A single sample is the source of the 14 T cell receptor beta chains below, sequenced in a study of shared clonotypes between healthy human individuals. Profiling relied on immunoSEQ multiplex PCR, and the TCRdb table lists in-frame clones only, not all of them. Counted here are about 580,000 clones, more than 95% occurring once; the ten biggest clones make up 0.25% to 0.35%. Naive CD8 cells lacked CD45RO and underwent positive selection for CCR7, leaving out terminally differentiated effector memory CD45RA+ cells. Material for sequencing was naive CD8+ T cells sorted from blood. The origin of the receptors is a man aged 30 to 45 in good health.

The chain recombines TRBV5-1 with TRBJ2-5, with 12 bases fitting TRBD1. This CDR3 has 17 residues. The germline V gene encodes CDR1 SGHRS and CDR2 YFSETQ. Losses at the gene ends were 0 bases for V and 4 bases for J; bases not matched to a gene: 7. The CDR3, as DNA: TGCGCCAGCAGCTTGGTCCCCGGGACAGGGGGCCGAGAGACCCAGTACTTC. Protein product: CASSLVPGTGGRETQYF.

The chain carries TRBV4-1 and TRBJ2-7; possible D gene TRBD1, 5 bases. CDR3 length: 15 residues. Germline CDR1 MGHRA, CDR2 YSYEKL. The V gene lost 3 bases and the J gene lost 5 bases, with 17 bases spanning the gap. The CDR3 region has the DNA TGCGCCAGCAGCCAGGGGCGGTTCGAAGGTGACGAGCAGTACTTC. Translating it yields CASSQGRFEGDEQYF.

V gene TRBV13 combines with J gene TRBJ2-3; no reliable D call. Deletions cut 5 bases from V and 2 bases from J, with 5 bases between. The CDR3 loop spans 12 amino acids. Per germline, CDR1 PRHDT and CDR2 FYEKMQ (reference sequence). The CDR3 sequence: CASSRDTDTQYF. The CDR3 DNA reads as TGTGCCAGCAGCCGAGACACAGATACGCAGTATTTT.

This clone was counted a single time. The gene calls are TRBV4-1 and TRBJ1-4, with D unclear. V dropped 2 bases and J dropped 10 bases, with 20 bases sitting between them. Per the germline V gene, CDR1 is MGHRA and CDR2 is YSYEKL. The CDR3 spans 16 residues. CDR3: CASSQIKEYPIRKLFF. The CDR3 region has the DNA TGCGCCAGCAGCCAAATTAAGGAATACCCAATTCGAAAACTGTTTTTT.

As for this clone: The sample carries other DNA sequences with the same CDR3. The CDR3 region has the DNA TGCAGCGTACCGGGACAGGGGTTCTACGAGCAGTACTTC. Its translation is CSVPGQGFYEQYF. V usage is TRBV29-1 and J usage is TRBJ2-7, with 10 nucleotides matching TRBD1. The CDR3 runs 13 residues. V lost 6 bases, J lost 3 bases, and 5 bases stayed unmatched. Germline loops: CDR1 SQVTM, CDR2 ANQGSEA.

This sequence joins TRBV13 and TRBJ1-1, with D perhaps matching TRBD1 (5 bases). This CDR3 spans 17 amino acids. V dropped 6 bases and J dropped 1 base, with 21 bases sitting between them. Germline CDR1 PRHDT, CDR2 FYEKMQ (reference sequence). The CDR3 DNA is TGTGCCAGCAGATCATGGGGCCTCGCTGGGGGGAACACTGAAGCTTTCTTT. Protein product: CASRSWGLAGGNTEAFF.

The chain carries TRBV5-6 and TRBJ2-7, with D perhaps assigned TRBD1 or TRBD2 (5 bases each). The germline V gene has CDR1 SGHDT and CDR2 YYEEEE. The CDR3 is made up of 14 amino acids. Trimming stripped 0 bases from V and 2 bases from J, with 9 bases between. CDR3 coding DNA: TGTGCCAGCAGCTTGGTGGGGACGACCTACGAGCAGTACTTC. Protein product: CASSLVGTTYEQYF.

This sequence joins TRBV10-2 and TRBJ1-2; no clear D gene. The CDR3 has 15 amino acids. Trimming took 7 bases from V and 0 from J, leaving 15 bases between them. In germline, CDR1 is WSHSY, CDR2 SAAADI. The CDR3 region is CASIPTPLSNYGYTF. The CDR3 region has the DNA TGCGCCAGCATCCCTACTCCGCTATCTAACTATGGCTACACCTTC.

The rearrangement uses TRBV5-5 and TRBJ2-7, with 7 bases aligning to TRBD1. CDR3 length equals 14 residues. V shed 2 bases, J shed 2 bases, and the junction held 4 bases outside the gene matches. Per the germline V gene, CDR1 is SGHKS and CDR2 is YYEKEE (reference sequence). The CDR3 DNA is TGTGCCAGCAGCTTCCGGACAGGAGCCTACGAGCAGTACTTC. It translates to CASSFRTGAYEQYF.

The V call is TRBV25-1, the J call TRBJ2-7, with no clear D. Trimming removed 6 bases at V and 2 bases at J, with 5 bases between. The CDR3 extends over 11 amino acids. Germline V gene lookup returns CDR1 MGHDK and CDR2 SYGVNS. CDR3 sequence (DNA): TGTGCCAGCAGCGGAACCTACGAGCAGTACTTC. Protein product: CASSGTYEQYF.

The chain joins TRBV5-4 to TRBJ2-7; 9 bases are a match to TRBD2. The CDR3 totals 15 residues. The germline gives CDR1 SGHNT, CDR2 YYREEE (reference sequence). The V and J ends lost 0 bases and 5 bases, in that order; junction bases with no gene match: 6. The CDR3 protein is CASSLESGRSHEQYF. The CDR3 bases are TGTGCCAGCAGCTTGGAGAGCGGGAGGTCCCACGAGCAGTACTTC.

V usage is TRBV5-1 and J usage is TRBJ2-1; no clear D gene. This CDR3 is built from 13 residues. The V end was cut by 0 bases, the J end by 4 bases, with 5 bases between. Germline values: CDR1 SGHRS, CDR2 YFSETQ. This CDR3 reads CASSLGTYNEQFF. In nucleotides, the CDR3 is TGCGCCAGCAGCTTGGGTACATACAATGAGCAGTTCTTC.

V usage is TRBV29-1 and J usage is TRBJ2-3; D remains ambiguous. This CDR3 region has 13 residues. Deletions cut 7 bases from V and 4 bases from J, with 15 bases between. CDR1 and CDR2 from the germline V gene are SQVTM and ANQGSEA. CDR3 bases: TGCAGCGCCAAACGGCGTGGAGCAGATACGCAGTATTTT. It encodes CSAKRRGADTQYF.

As for this clone: The junction and the germline gene differ at one end; a read error may be behind it. V and J are TRBV13 and TRBJ1-1; possibly TRBD1 for D (6 bases). This CDR3 contains 15 residues. Per germline, CDR1 PRHDT and CDR2 FYEKMQ (reference sequence). The CDR3 sequence is CAGSFTGNMNTEAFF. Written as DNA, the CDR3 is TGTGCCGGCAGCTTCACAGGGAATATGAACACTGAAGCTTTCTTT.